These 11 T cell receptor beta chains were sequenced from one sample in a study of blood T cell repertoires in COVID-19. Method: immunoSEQ multiplex PCR; TCRdb's copy keeps in-frame clones and lacks some. The sample shows about 49,000 clones, 90% to 95% of them seen only once. The sequencing sample was made of peripheral blood. The receptors come from a man aged 60-69 years with COVID-19, enrolled during active disease.

The J gene is TRBJ1-4, the V gene TRBV9, with 11 bases matching TRBD1. Germline V gene lookup returns CDR1 SGDLS and CDR2 YYNGEE. This CDR3 comprises 13 residues. V shed 9 bases, J shed 8 bases, and the junction held 6 bases outside the gene matches. The CDR3: CAKDRGLYEKLFF. DNA for the CDR3: TGTGCCAAGGACAGGGGGCTATACGAAAAACTGTTTTTT.

This chain links TRBV19 with TRBJ2-7; TRBD2 is a possible D gene (7 bases). CDR1 is LNHDA and CDR2 is SQIVND in the germline V gene (reference sequence). Trimming pared 3 bases from V and 5 bases from J, leaving 14 bases between. The CDR3 consists of 14 residues. Here the CDR3 reads CASSMAGAGDEQYF. In DNA, the CDR3 is TGTGCCAGTAGTATGGCGGGGGCAGGGGACGAGCAGTACTTC.

The chain couples TRBV18 to TRBJ2-7; 8 nucleotides match TRBD1. CDR1 is KGHSH, CDR2 LQKENI, per germline. V gave up 3 bases and J gave up 9 bases; unmatched junction bases: 7. The CDR3 sequence is 13 residues long. CDR3: CASSPDTGTGQYF. For the CDR3, the DNA is TGTGCCAGCTCACCTGATACCGGGACAGGGCAGTACTTC.

This rearrangement joins TRBV12-3 or TRBV12-4 to TRBJ1-2; 9 nucleotides agree with TRBD1. V trimming: 3 bases; J trimming: 4 bases; junction bases outside the gene matches: 0. This CDR3 spans 13 amino acids. CDR3 sequence (DNA): TGTGCCAGCAGTTTGGGACAGGGCTATGGCTACACCTTC. This gives the protein CASSLGQGYGYTF.

The chain uses TRBV15 and TRBJ1-4; no definite D call. CDR3 length: 13 amino acids. V was trimmed by 2 bases and J by 6 bases, leaving 7 bases between them. Germline CDR1 and CDR2: LNHNV and YYDKDF (reference sequence). The CDR3 spells CATSRPFYEKLFF. CDR3 in DNA: TGTGCCACCAGCAGACCATTTTATGAAAAACTGTTTTTT.

As for this clone: One junction end does not reproduce the germline sequence, and a read error may be involved. The chain couples TRBV20-1 to TRBJ2-1; 11 bases are a match to TRBD2. Looked up from germline, CDR1 is DFQATT and CDR2 is SNEGSKA (reference sequence). The CDR3 totals 15 residues. The CDR3 sequence: CSASTSGRSFNEQFF. For the CDR3, the DNA is TGCAGTGCTAGTACTAGCGGGAGATCCTTCAATGAGCAGTTCTTC.

This chain joins TRBV4-3 and TRBJ1-1, with 9 positions matching TRBD1. J lost 1 base, V lost 1 base, and 1 base had no gene match. The CDR3 loop spans 15 amino acids. Germline V gene lookup returns CDR1 LGHNA and CDR2 YSLEER. The CDR3 here is CASSQGDRANTEAFF. CDR3 sequence (DNA): TGCGCCAGCAGCCAAGGGGACAGGGCGAACACTGAAGCTTTCTTT.

The rearrangement uses TRBV5-5 and TRBJ2-2; 14 nucleotides agree with TRBD2. Germline lookup yields CDR1 SGHKS and CDR2 YYEKEE (reference sequence). This CDR3 region has 20 residues. V was clipped by 3 bases and J by 2 bases; unmatched bases: 12. CDR3 region: CASSSTAGLAGGYNTGELFF. In nucleotides, the CDR3 is TGTGCCAGCAGCTCGACCGCCGGACTAGCGGGGGGCTACAACACCGGGGAGCTGTTTTTT.

The chain carries TRBV9 and TRBJ1-3; D ambiguous. Germline assignment: CDR1 SGDLS and CDR2 YYNGEE. V lost 0 bases and J lost 0, with 7 bases in between. This CDR3 region has 15 residues. DNA of the CDR3: TGTGCCAGCAGCGTAGACGGTAACTCTGGAAACACCATATATTTT. Translating it yields CASSVDGNSGNTIYF.

The genes are TRBV24-1 and TRBJ1-5; the D gene is possibly TRBD1 (6 bases). Germline V gene sequence: CDR1 KGHDR, CDR2 SFDVKD. The V end was cut by 8 bases, the J end by 7 bases, with 17 bases between. This CDR3 has 14 amino acids. CDR3 sequence: CATNPPGRGQPQHF. The CDR3, as DNA: TGTGCCACCAACCCCCCTGGGAGGGGGCAGCCCCAGCATTTT.

V is TRBV5-1 and J is TRBJ2-1; 9 positions agree with TRBD1. Trimming removed 3 bases from V and 5 bases from J; junction bases left unmatched: 6. This CDR3 spans 15 amino acids. Germline V CDR1 and CDR2: SGHRS, YFSETQ. This CDR3 is CASSWGQGTNNEQFF. DNA of the CDR3: TGCGCCAGCAGCTGGGGACAGGGTACCAACAATGAGCAGTTCTTC.